These T cell receptor beta chains were read from a single sample in a study of blood T cell repertoires in COVID-19. Clones were read by immunoSEQ multiplex PCR, and TCRdb kept only the in-frame ones, dropping some. This table has about 150,000 clones, around 80% appearing once. The sample comprised peripheral blood. These receptors all come from a human donor with acute or convalescent COVID-19. The donor label of this sample is uncertain. Both conserved end residues are part of each CDR3. D genes are given only for firm matches. Not every row has a clone size; where given, it reads once, few, many or a size class.

D gene	J gene	clone size	V gene	CDR3 DNA	CDR3 protein
TRBD1	TRBJ1-2	.	TRBV19	TGTGCCAGTAGTTCCCGGGACAGGGGGCTCGTTGGCTACACCTTC	CASSSRDRGLVGYTF
TRBD1	TRBJ1-2	.	TRBV27	TGTGCCAGCAGTGGCAGGCACAGGGGCGGCTACACCTTC	CASSGRHRGGYTF
.	TRBJ1-2	once	TRBV6-1	TGTGCCAGCAGTGAAGATCGCTTAGCTAACTATGGCTACACCTTC	CASSEDRLANYGYTF
.	TRBJ1-5	.	TRBV5-1	TGCGCCAGCAGCTTGGGGGGCCAAGGCAATCAGCCCCAGCATTTT	CASSLGGQGNQPQHF
TRBD1	TRBJ1-4	.	TRBV5-1	TGCGCCAGCAGCTCCCGGACAGGGCCGACCCCAACTAATGAAAAACTGTTTTTT	CASSSRTGPTPTNEKLFF
.	TRBJ2-7	.	TRBV28	TGTGCCAGCCTGCGTGGGGGGGGGCTGAAAGAGCAGTACTTC	CASLRGGGLKEQYF
TRBD1	TRBJ1-2	.	TRBV3-1/TRBV3-2	TGTGCCAGCAGCCCCGCTAACAGGGGGCGTTATGGCTACACCTTC	CASSPANRGRYGYTF
TRBD1	TRBJ2-2	.	TRBV4-1	TGCGCCAGCAGCCTCCGGACAGGGGGGAACACCGGGGAGCTGTTTTTT	CASSLRTGGNTGELFF
TRBD2	TRBJ2-1	.	TRBV5-1	TGCGCCAGCAGCTTAGCGGGGGGGCTGGACTCTGAGCAGTTCTTC	CASSLAGGLDSEQFF
.	TRBJ1-2	.	TRBV5-1	TGCGCCAGCAGCGGAAGCTCCAGGGTGGACTATGGCTACACCTTC	CASSGSSRVDYGYTF
TRBD1	TRBJ1-1	.	TRBV2	TGTGCCAGCATAGGGATCGGACAGGGATGGCTCGTCGACACTGAAGCTTTCTTT	CASIGIGQGWLVDTEAFF
.	TRBJ1-2	once	TRBV9	TGTGCCAGCAGCGTCGAGGCCGATGGCTACACCTTC	CASSVEADGYTF
.	TRBJ2-3	.	TRBV6-2/TRBV6-3	TGTGCCAGCAGTTACCAGGGGGGCGCGGAAGATACGCAGTATTTT	CASSYQGGAEDTQYF
TRBD1	TRBJ2-5	.	TRBV29-1	TGCAGCGGAACCGGGACAGGGGGCTTAGAGACCCAGTACTTC	CSGTGTGGLETQYF
.	TRBJ1-1	.	TRBV19	TGTGCCAGTAGTATATATACAGCGAACACTGAAGCTTTCTTT	CASSIYTANTEAFF
TRBD2	TRBJ2-3	.	TRBV4-1	TGCGCCAGCAGCCAAGATGGTAGGGGACTAAGGTCAGATACGCAGTATTTT	CASSQDGRGLRSDTQYF
TRBD1	TRBJ1-1	.	TRBV10-3	TGTGCCATCAGTGAGGAGACAGGGGAGGTCACTGAAGCTTTCTTT	CAISEETGEVTEAFF
.	TRBJ1-4	.	TRBV7-2	TGTGCCAGCAGCTTAGCCCCCCGTATGAAACTGTTTTTT	CASSLAPRMKLFF
TRBD1	TRBJ1-5	.	TRBV7-2	TGTGCCAGCAGCGTAAGACAGGGGGGCGGCAATCAGCCCCAGCATTTT	CASSVRQGGGNQPQHF
TRBD2	TRBJ2-7	.	TRBV6-1	TGTGCCAGCAGTGAACTGCGGGGAACTAGCGGGGGTTACGAGCAGTACTTC	CASSELRGTSGGYEQYF